Below are 11 T cell receptor beta chains sequenced from a single sample in a study of OX40 agonist ivuxolimab in advanced cancers. Using immunoSEQ multiplex PCR, the repertoire was profiled, and TCRdb retains in-frame clones only, with some absent. The profile shows approximately 71,000 clones, over 90% of them singletons. The sample in question was CD4+ or CD8+ T cells sorted from blood, obtained in a trial of the OX40 agonist ivuxolimab. All receptors derive from an adult with an advanced solid tumor such as melanoma, head and neck, liver or kidney cancer.

The chain combines TRBV27 with TRBJ1-4, with TRBD1 identical over 9 bases. The germline V gene encodes CDR1 MNHEY and CDR2 SMNVEV (reference sequence). The CDR3 has 15 residues. Trimming took 6 bases from V and 8 from J; bases not matched to a gene: 10. The CDR3 sequence is CASRLAQGAQEKLFF. CDR3 nucleotides: TGTGCCAGCAGATTGGCACAGGGGGCGCAAGAAAAACTGTTTTTT.

V usage is TRBV25-1 and J usage is TRBJ1-1; D may be TRBD1 (5 bases). Trimming stripped 6 bases from V and 3 bases from J, with 17 bases between. CDR1 and CDR2 (germline): MGHDK, SYGVNS. The CDR3 has 15 amino acids. The CDR3 region has the DNA TGTGCCAGCAGCGAGGACTGGGGGGTGGACACTGAAGCTTTCTTT. This translates into CASSEDWGVDTEAFF.

The chain recombines TRBV28 with TRBJ2-7; 9 nucleotides line up with TRBD1. V shed 5 bases, J shed 3 bases, and the junction held 11 bases outside the gene matches. Germline lookup yields CDR1 MDHEN and CDR2 SYDVKM. This CDR3 is built from 16 residues. The CDR3 nucleotides are TGTGCCAGCAGTCCGATCACTGAGGGACAGGGCTACGAGCAGTACTTC. Translating it yields CASSPITEGQGYEQYF. Full variable domain (missing parts from reference TRBV28 and TRBJ2-7): DVKVTQSSRYLVKRTGEKVFLECVQDMDHENMFWYRQDPGLGLRLIYFSYDVKMKEKGDIPEGYSVSREKKERFSLILESASTNQTSMYLCASSPITEGQGYEQYFGPGTRLTVT.

This clone turned up a few times. The CDR3, as DNA: TGCGCCAGCAGCCACTCCGGGACAGGGGAATACGAGCAGTACTTC. Protein sequence: CASSHSGTGEYEQYF. V gene TRBV4-3 combines with J gene TRBJ2-7; 10 nucleotides line up with TRBD1. The CDR3 loop spans 15 amino acids. Germline assignment: CDR1 LGHNA and CDR2 YSLEER. V lost 3 bases to trimming and J lost 4 bases; unmatched junction nucleotides: 6.

This rearrangement joins TRBV23-1 to TRBJ1-1; tentatively, D is TRBD1 (6 bases). TRBV23-1 is an ORF, with its function uncertain. Trimming took off 7 bases at V and 4 bases at J, with 19 bases between the two ends. The CDR3 consists of 15 residues. The CDR3 sequence: CASTFPQQGGTEAFF. The CDR3 DNA reads TGCGCCAGCACATTCCCCCAGCAAGGGGGCACTGAAGCTTTCTTT.

This chain joins TRBV27 and TRBJ2-2; the D is unclear. The germline CDR1 and CDR2 sequences are MNHEY and SMNVEV (reference sequence). V was shortened by 4 bases and J by 7 bases, with 7 bases between the two germline ends. There are 12 residues in the CDR3. CDR3 sequence (DNA): TGTGCCAGCAGTTCCAAGATCGGGGAGCTGTTTTTT. This sequence encodes CASSSKIGELFF.

This chain links TRBV15 with TRBJ2-3; a possible D gene is TRBD2 (5 bases). Trimming removed 1 base at V and 6 bases at J, with 14 bases between. The V gene's germline CDR1 is LNHNV and CDR2 YYDKDF (reference sequence). This CDR3 has 15 amino acids. CDR3 DNA sequence: TGTGCCACCAGCAGAGTTAGAGGGTTAGGGGATACGCAGTATTTT. Protein: CATSRVRGLGDTQYF. The whole variable domain, remainder taken from reference TRBV15 and TRBJ2-3, is DAMVIQNPRYQVTQFGKPVTLSCSQTLNHNVMYWYQQKSSQAPKLLFHYYDKDFNNEADTPDNFQSRRPNTSFCFLDIRSPGLGDTAMYLCATSRVRGLGDTQYFGPGTRLTVL.

CDR3 in DNA: TGTGCCAGCAGTTTGAGGGATCTAGGCATTCAGTACTTC. It encodes CASSLRDLGIQYF. This sequence joins TRBV6-5 and TRBJ2-4; maybe TRBD2 (5 bases). The V gene lost 4 bases and the J gene lost 9 bases, with 13 bases spanning the gap. CDR3 length: 13 amino acids. Germline CDR1 and CDR2: MNHEY and SVGAGI.

The chain uses TRBV4-1 and TRBJ2-1; 11 bases are shared with TRBD2. The CDR3 totals 16 residues. Trimming at V came to 0 bases and at J to 3 bases, leaving 1 base not matched to a gene. CDR1 MGHRA and CDR2 YSYEKL come from the germline V gene. This CDR3 reads CASSQEGTSGYNEQFF. The CDR3 DNA follows: TGCGCCAGCAGCCAAGAAGGGACTAGCGGCTACAATGAGCAGTTCTTC.

The chain uses TRBV4-3 and TRBJ1-3, with D perhaps matching TRBD1 (5 bases). Per germline, CDR1 LGHNA and CDR2 YSLEER. This CDR3 has 14 amino acids. V gave up 3 bases and J gave up 3 bases, with 9 bases separating them. DNA for the CDR3: TGCGCCAGCAGCCACGGGACCGATGGAAACACCATATATTTT. Amino acids: CASSHGTDGNTIYF.

The rearrangement uses TRBV7-2 and TRBJ2-3; TRBD1 aligns across 12 bases. J was trimmed by 5 bases and V by 3 bases; bases with no gene match: 6. The germline CDR1 and CDR2 sequences are SGHTA and FQGNSA. This CDR3 has 16 residues. CDR3 nucleotide sequence: TGTGCCAGCAGCTTGGGGACAGGGGGCACGGGAGATACGCAGTATTTT. It translates to CASSLGTGGTGDTQYF.